What follows are 23 T cell receptor beta chains derived from one specimen sequenced in a study of T cells in localized non-small cell lung cancer. The method was immunoSEQ multiplex PCR; TCRdb's version includes in-frame clones alone and lacks a portion of them. This table has some 30,000 clones, 85% to 90% appearing once. The sequenced sample was peripheral blood, obtained before any cancer treatment. The receptors shown here come from a male donor older than 55 with stage III lung adenocarcinoma.

The CDR3 reads CASTTLGSYTEAFF. The CDR3 bases are TGTGCCAGCACCACACTTGGGTCGTACACTGAAGCTTTCTTT. The V gene is TRBV2, the J gene TRBJ1-1, with D unclear. This CDR3 region has 14 residues. Germline CDR1 is SNHLY and CDR2 is FYNNEI. V was clipped by 7 bases and J by 3 bases, with 15 bases between them.

The chain employs TRBV2 and TRBJ1-1; D possibly corresponds to TRBD1 (6 bases). The germline V gene has CDR1 SNHLY and CDR2 FYNNEI. V was trimmed by 6 bases and J by 7 bases, leaving 15 bases between them. The CDR3 is made up of 13 amino acids. The CDR3 here is CASRKEQGVEAFF. The CDR3, as DNA: TGTGCCAGCAGAAAAGAACAGGGTGTTGAAGCTTTCTTT.

The genes are TRBV11-2 and TRBJ2-5; 9 positions match TRBD1. Trimming cost V 5 bases and J 1 base; bases outside gene matches: 5. The CDR3 runs 15 residues. Germline lookup yields CDR1 SGHAT and CDR2 FQNNGV. Here the CDR3 reads CASSGQGSLQETQYF. CDR3 nucleotides: TGTGCCAGCAGCGGACAGGGGTCACTCCAAGAGACCCAGTACTTC.

The chain joins TRBV4-1 to TRBJ2-3; a weak D match, TRBD1 (8 bases). This CDR3 contains 18 residues. The V end was cut by 0 bases, the J end by 3 bases, with 19 bases between. CDR1 MGHRA and CDR2 YSYEKL come from the germline V gene. CDR3: CASSQDGGGTGGTDTQYF. Written as DNA, the CDR3 is TGCGCCAGCAGCCAAGATGGGGGAGGGACAGGAGGGACAGATACGCAGTATTTT.

The genes are TRBV25-1 and TRBJ2-5; 7 bases agree with TRBD2. Germline trimming cut 7 bases from V and 3 bases from J; bases unmatched to any gene: 5. CDR1 MGHDK and CDR2 SYGVNS come from the germline V gene. This CDR3 is built from 13 residues. The CDR3 DNA reads as TGTGCCAGCACCAAAAGCGGGAAAGAGACCCAGTACTTC. This gives the protein CASTKSGKETQYF. Full variable domain (rest looked up from reference TRBV25-1 and TRBJ2-5): EADIYQTPRYLVIGTGKKITLECSQTMGHDKMYWYQQDPGMELHLIHYSYGVNSTEKGDLSSESTVSRIRTEHFPLTLESARPSHTSQYLCASTKSGKETQYFGPGTRLLVL.

This clone has more than one count but fewer than ten. The chain uses TRBV2 and TRBJ2-7, with 9 bases that match TRBD2. The CDR3 covers 13 residues. Germline V lookup: CDR1 SNHLY, CDR2 FYNNEI. V trimming: 7 bases; J trimming: 4 bases; junction bases outside the gene matches: 5. CDR3 in DNA: TGTGCCAGCACTGCCCTAGCGGGGTACGAGCAGTACTTC. Its protein is CASTALAGYEQYF.

J is TRBJ1-1 and V is TRBV10-3, with D tentatively TRBD1 (6 bases). Germline V gives CDR1 ENHRY, CDR2 SYGVKD. This CDR3 contains 12 residues. Trimming took 8 bases from V and 5 from J, leaving 12 bases between them. CDR3 nucleotides: TGTGCCATCGGTGGGGGGGCGACTGAAGCTTTCTTT. Translation: CAIGGGATEAFF.

This clone turned up a few times. The chain is built from TRBV7-8 and TRBJ2-5; D possibly corresponds to TRBD1 (6 bases). V lost 5 bases to trimming and J lost 3 bases, with 19 bases between them. CDR1 and CDR2 from the germline V gene are SGHVS and FQNEAQ. The CDR3 is made up of 16 amino acids. The CDR3 nucleotides read TGTGCCAGCAGCCTACCCCCAGGGGAAGTGGAAGAGACCCAGTACTTC. It specifies CASSLPPGEVEETQYF.

V and J are TRBV30 and TRBJ2-2; 7 bases map to TRBD2. The CDR3 is 13 residues long. Germline values: CDR1 GTSNPN, CDR2 SVGIG (reference sequence). With V trimmed by 3 bases and J by 6 bases, 4 bases remained unmatched. The CDR3 DNA reads TGTGCCTGGAGAGGCAGCGGGGCCGGGGAGCTGTTTTTT. It translates to CAWRGSGAGELFF.

The chain carries TRBV18 and TRBJ2-2; D possibly corresponds to TRBD1 (6 bases). The V end lost 5 bases, the J end lost 6 bases, and 19 bases lay between the germline ends. The CDR3 covers 16 residues. Per germline, CDR1 KGHSH and CDR2 LQKENI. Written as DNA, the CDR3 is TGTGCCAGCTCATTACAGGGTTCAAAGAATTCCGGGGAGCTGTTTTTT. Its translation is CASSLQGSKNSGELFF.

The chain carries TRBV5-4 and TRBJ2-3; D may be TRBD1 or TRBD2 (5 bases each). Germline V gene data show CDR1 as SGHNT and CDR2 as YYREEE (reference sequence). The CDR3 runs to 16 residues. The V gene lost 7 bases and the J gene lost 11 bases, with 29 bases spanning the gap. In DNA, the CDR3 is TGTGCCAGCGATACCCCGGAAACCGCAGGGAGTATTCGGCAGTATTTT. Protein product: CASDTPETAGSIRQYF. The variable domain in full, with the rest retrieved from reference TRBV5-4 and TRBJ2-3, is ETGVTQSPTHLIKTRGQQVTLRCSSQSGHNTVSWYQQALGQGPQFIFQYYREEENGRGNFPPRFSGLQFPNYSSELNVNALELDDSALYLCASDTPETAGSIRQYFGPGTRLTVL.

As for this clone: At the DNA level, this CDR3 is encoded by other sequences in the same sample as well. The CDR3 region is CASSKQGASGNTIYF. In DNA, the CDR3 is TGTGCCAGCAGCAAACAGGGGGCGTCTGGAAACACCATATATTTT. This chain uses TRBV7-9 with TRBJ1-3; 9 bases fit TRBD1. The CDR3 extends over 15 amino acids. Germline values: CDR1 SEHNR, CDR2 FQNEAQ (reference sequence). J lost 1 base, V lost 5 bases, and 3 bases had no gene match.

The chain couples TRBV6-1 to TRBJ2-1, with TRBD1 identical over 8 bases. The CDR3 extends over 16 amino acids. The V and J ends lost 3 bases and 2 bases, in that order; junction bases with no gene match: 6. Germline loops: CDR1 MNHNS, CDR2 SASEGT. This CDR3 is CASSDLQGAAYNEQFF. CDR3 coding DNA: TGTGCCAGCAGTGACCTCCAGGGGGCCGCCTACAATGAGCAGTTCTTC.

This chain joins TRBV11-3 and TRBJ1-1; D is unclear. From germline, CDR1 is SGHNT and CDR2 YENEEA. V was cut by 6 bases and J by 1 base, with 9 bases left in between. The CDR3 is made up of 13 amino acids. CDR3 sequence (DNA): TGTGCCAGCAGTTCCGGCTCGAACACTGAAGCTTTCTTT. It specifies CASSSGSNTEAFF.

CDR3 nucleotide sequence: TGTGCCTTCGGATCGCCCCAATCTGGAAACACCATATATTTT. Translating gives CAFGSPQSGNTIYF. The chain uses TRBV30 and TRBJ1-3; D is uncertain. Germline V gives CDR1 GTSNPN, CDR2 SVGIG (reference sequence). This CDR3 region has 14 residues. Trimming removed 7 bases at V and 1 base at J, with 14 bases between.

This chain uses TRBV5-1 with TRBJ2-3; 14 bases agree with TRBD2. The CDR3 contains 16 residues. From germline, CDR1 is SGHRS and CDR2 YFSETQ. The junction had 12 bases not matched to a gene; V was cut back by 7 bases and J by 8 bases. The CDR3 DNA is TGCGCCAGCCTGGCCCTGGGGACTAGCGGGAGCAGTACGCAGTATTTT. As protein: CASLALGTSGSSTQYF. The full variable domain, its missing parts supplied by reference TRBV5-1 and TRBJ2-3, is KAGVTQTPRYLIKTRGQQVTLSCSPISGHRSVSWYQQTPGQGLQFLFEYFSETQRNKGNFPGRFSGRQFSNSRSEMNVSTLELGDSALYLCASLALGTSGSSTQYFGPGTRLTVL.

V gene TRBV28 combines with J gene TRBJ2-7; D may correspond to TRBD1 or TRBD2 (5 bases each). Trimming left V 6 bases short and J 0 bases short, with 12 bases between. This CDR3 is built from 14 residues. The germline gives CDR1 MDHEN, CDR2 SYDVKM. CDR3 protein: CASSLPGSSYEQYF. The CDR3 DNA reads as TGTGCCAGCAGCCTCCCAGGGAGCTCCTACGAGCAGTACTTC.

The chain combines TRBV10-3 with TRBJ2-3, with 9 bases aligning to TRBD2. V dropped 7 bases and J dropped 4; count of bases not matched to a gene: 9. The CDR3 sequence is 15 residues long. From germline, CDR1 is ENHRY and CDR2 SYGVKD. CDR3 residues: CAITSSGSGADTQYF. The DNA of the CDR3 is TGTGCCATCACTAGTAGCGGGAGTGGAGCAGATACGCAGTATTTT.

The V call is TRBV11-3, the J call TRBJ2-1; the match to TRBD2 covers 9 bases. Germline V gene sequence: CDR1 SGHNT, CDR2 YENEEA. The trim removed 2 bases at V and 4 bases at J, leaving 3 bases unmatched. This CDR3 has 15 residues. The CDR3 protein is CASSLRLAGYNEQFF. The CDR3 bases are TGTGCCAGCAGCTTACGGCTAGCGGGATACAATGAGCAGTTCTTC.

This clone was found a few times. V gene TRBV10-2 combines with J gene TRBJ2-7, with unresolved D. Trimming took 6 bases from V and 5 from J, leaving 14 bases between them. Germline loops: CDR1 WSHSY, CDR2 SAAADI. The CDR3 spans 13 residues. The CDR3 is CASSLQTLDEQYF. For the CDR3, the DNA is TGCGCCAGCAGCCTACAGACGCTCGACGAGCAGTACTTC.

This chain links TRBV5-4 with TRBJ1-2; 8 nucleotides agree with TRBD1. V was pared by 0 bases and J by 6 bases, with 7 bases of the junction left unmatched. The CDR3 extends over 15 amino acids. CDR1 is SGHNT, CDR2 YYREEE, per germline (reference sequence). The CDR3 is CASSLGTGFPDGYTF. CDR3 bases: TGTGCCAGCAGCTTGGGGACAGGGTTTCCTGATGGCTACACCTTC. The variable domain in full, with the rest retrieved from reference TRBV5-4 and TRBJ1-2, is ETGVTQSPTHLIKTRGQQVTLRCSSQSGHNTVSWYQQALGQGPQFIFQYYREEENGRGNFPPRFSGLQFPNYSSELNVNALELDDSALYLCASSLGTGFPDGYTFGSGTRLTVV.

The chain couples TRBV11-2 to TRBJ2-1; tentative D call: TRBD1 (6 bases). V lost 3 bases and J 4 bases, leaving 10 bases between the germline ends. Germline assignment: CDR1 SGHAT and CDR2 FQNNGV. The CDR3 totals 14 residues. The CDR3 is CASSFSGQYNEQFF. The CDR3, as DNA: TGTGCCAGCAGCTTCTCCGGACAGTACAATGAGCAGTTCTTC. The whole variable domain, remainder taken from reference TRBV11-2 and TRBJ2-1, is EAGVAQSPRYKIIEKRQSVAFWCNPISGHATLYWYQQILGQGPKLLIQFQNNGVVDDSQLPKDRFSAERLKGVDSTLKIQPAKLEDSAVYLCASSFSGQYNEQFFGPGTRLTVL.

The chain employs TRBV7-6 and TRBJ1-1, with unresolved D. There are 13 residues in the CDR3. CDR1 and CDR2 from the germline V gene are SGHVS and FNYEAQ. With 1 base removed from V and 1 base from J, the gap between germline ends came to 4 bases. The chain's CDR3 is CASSLEQNTEAFF. DNA for the CDR3: TGTGCCAGCAGCTTAGAACAGAACACTGAAGCTTTCTTT.